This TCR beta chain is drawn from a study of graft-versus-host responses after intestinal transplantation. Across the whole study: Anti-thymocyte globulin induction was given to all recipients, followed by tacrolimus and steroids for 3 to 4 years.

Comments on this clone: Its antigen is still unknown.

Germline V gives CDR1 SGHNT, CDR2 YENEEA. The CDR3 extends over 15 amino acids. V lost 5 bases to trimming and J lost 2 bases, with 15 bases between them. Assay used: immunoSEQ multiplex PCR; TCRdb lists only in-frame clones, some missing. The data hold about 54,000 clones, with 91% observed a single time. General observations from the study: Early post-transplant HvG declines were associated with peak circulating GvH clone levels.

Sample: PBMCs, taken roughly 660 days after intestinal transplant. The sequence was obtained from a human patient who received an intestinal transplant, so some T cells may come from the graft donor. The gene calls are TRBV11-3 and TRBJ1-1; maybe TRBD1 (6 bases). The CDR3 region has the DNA TGTGCCAGCAGCAGAAGGACAGATAGTAACACTGAAGCTTTCTTT. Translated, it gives CASSRRTDSNTEAFF.